This TCR beta chain was profiled in a study of blood T cell repertoires in COVID-19. For the study at large: Some COVID-19 samples were acute and others convalescent; all came from the United States, Italy and Spain. T cells, B-cell-depleted T cells, or PBMCs supplied cDNA or gDNA.

In germline, CDR1 is ENHRY, CDR2 SYGVKD. The CDR3 runs 15 residues. Deletions cut 2 bases from V and 5 bases from J, with 13 bases between. Per the original data handling: The assay estimated nucleated cells by amplifying reference gene primers. TCRdb's copy holds only in-frame clones and misses some; the assay was immunoSEQ multiplex PCR. Clonal size and the V and J genes are those of that table, whereas D and trimming came from the DNA. The table lists 200,000 to 300,000 clones, 84% of them singletons, with 4.2% in the top ten. This chain uses TRBV10-3 with TRBJ2-1; the D gene is possibly TRBD2 (6 bases). This sequence originates from a man in his fifties or sixties with acute or convalescent COVID-19. The sequenced sample was peripheral blood. In nucleotides, the CDR3 is TGTGCCATCAGTGAGCGGGGCGGGGCTCACAATGAGCAGTTCTTC. As protein: CAISERGGAHNEQFF.